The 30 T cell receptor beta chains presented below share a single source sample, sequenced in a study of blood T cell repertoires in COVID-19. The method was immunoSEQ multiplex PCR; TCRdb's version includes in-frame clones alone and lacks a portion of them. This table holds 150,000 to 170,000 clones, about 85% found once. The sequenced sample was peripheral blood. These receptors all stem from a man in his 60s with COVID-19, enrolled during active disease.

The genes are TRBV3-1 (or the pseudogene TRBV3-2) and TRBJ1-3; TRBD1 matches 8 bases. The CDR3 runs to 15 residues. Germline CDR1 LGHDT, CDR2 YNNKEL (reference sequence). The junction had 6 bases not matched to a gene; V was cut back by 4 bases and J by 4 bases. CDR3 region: CASSPLAGGGNTIYF. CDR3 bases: TGTGCCAGCAGCCCACTGGCAGGGGGCGGAAACACCATATATTTT.

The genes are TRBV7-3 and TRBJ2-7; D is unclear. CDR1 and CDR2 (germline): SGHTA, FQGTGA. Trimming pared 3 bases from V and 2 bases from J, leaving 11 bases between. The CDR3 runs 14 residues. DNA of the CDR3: TGTGCCAGCAGCTTGTATATAGCCCCCTACGAGCAGTACTTC. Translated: CASSLYIAPYEQYF.

The CDR3 DNA is TGCGCCAGCAGTCAGGGGACAGGGGCTGGAAACACCATATATTTT. This sequence encodes CASSQGTGAGNTIYF. The V and J genes are TRBV23-1 and TRBJ1-3; 10 bases align to TRBD1. TRBV23-1 is marked as an open reading frame, function uncertain. The CDR3 contains 15 residues. The V segment lost 3 bases and the J segment 2 bases; nucleotides outside the gene matches: 1.

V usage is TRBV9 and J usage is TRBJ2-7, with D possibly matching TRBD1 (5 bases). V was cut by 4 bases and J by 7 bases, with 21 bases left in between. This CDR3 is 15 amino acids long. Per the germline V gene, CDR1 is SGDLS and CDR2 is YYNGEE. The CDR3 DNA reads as TGTGCCAGCAGCTTAAAGGCAGGGCCCCCCGGGGAGCAGTACTTC. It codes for CASSLKAGPPGEQYF.

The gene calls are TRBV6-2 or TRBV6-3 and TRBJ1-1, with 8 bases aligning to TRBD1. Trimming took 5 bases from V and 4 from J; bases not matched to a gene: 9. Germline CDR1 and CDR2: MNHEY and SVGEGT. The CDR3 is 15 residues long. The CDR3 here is CASSEPGQGFTEAFF. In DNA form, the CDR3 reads TGTGCCAGCAGTGAGCCAGGACAGGGTTTCACTGAAGCTTTCTTT.

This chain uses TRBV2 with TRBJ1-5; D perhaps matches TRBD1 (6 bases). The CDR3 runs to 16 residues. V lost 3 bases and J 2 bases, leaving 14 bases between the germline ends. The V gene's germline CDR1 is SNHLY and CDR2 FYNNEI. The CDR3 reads CASSDPGVFGNQPQHF. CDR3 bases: TGTGCCAGCAGTGATCCAGGGGTGTTTGGCAATCAGCCCCAGCATTTT.

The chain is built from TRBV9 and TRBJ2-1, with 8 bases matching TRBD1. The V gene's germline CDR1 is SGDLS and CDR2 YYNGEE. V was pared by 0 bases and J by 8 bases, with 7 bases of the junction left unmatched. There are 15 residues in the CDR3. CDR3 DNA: TGTGCCAGCAGCGTAGAGCAGGGGGCGGCGGATGAGCAGTTCTTC. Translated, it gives CASSVEQGAADEQFF.

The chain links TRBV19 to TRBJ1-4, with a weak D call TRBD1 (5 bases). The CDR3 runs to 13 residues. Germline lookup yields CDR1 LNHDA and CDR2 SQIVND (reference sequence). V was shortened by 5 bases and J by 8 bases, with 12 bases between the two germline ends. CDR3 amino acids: CASSLTTAEKLFF. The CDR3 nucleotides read TGTGCCAGTAGTTTGACGACAGCGGAAAAACTGTTTTTT. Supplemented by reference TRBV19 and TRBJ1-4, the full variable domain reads DGGITQSPKYLFRKEGQNVTLSCEQNLNHDAMYWYRQDPGQGLRLIYYSQIVNDFQKGDIAEGYSVSREKKESFPLTVTSAQKNPTAFYLCASSLTTAEKLFFGSGTQLSVL.

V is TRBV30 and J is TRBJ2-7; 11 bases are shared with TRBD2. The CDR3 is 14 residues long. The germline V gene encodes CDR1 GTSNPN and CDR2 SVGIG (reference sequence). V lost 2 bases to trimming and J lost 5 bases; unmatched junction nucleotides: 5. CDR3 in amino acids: CAWSQLAGVHEQYF. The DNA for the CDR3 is TGTGCCTGGAGTCAACTAGCGGGAGTCCACGAGCAGTACTTC. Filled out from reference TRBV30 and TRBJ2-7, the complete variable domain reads SQTIHQWPATLVQPVGSPLSLECTVEGTSNPNLYWYRQAAGRGLQLLFYSVGIGQISSEVPQNLSASRPQDRQFILSSKKLLLSDSGFYLCAWSQLAGVHEQYFGPGTRLTVT.

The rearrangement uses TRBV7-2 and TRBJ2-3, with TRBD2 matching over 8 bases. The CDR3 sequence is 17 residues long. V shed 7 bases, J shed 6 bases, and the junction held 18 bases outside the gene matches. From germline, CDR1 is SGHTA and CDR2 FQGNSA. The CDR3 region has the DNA TGTGCCAGCAAACCTCAGGGCACCGGGACTAGGCGGGATACGCAGTATTTT. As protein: CASKPQGTGTRRDTQYF.

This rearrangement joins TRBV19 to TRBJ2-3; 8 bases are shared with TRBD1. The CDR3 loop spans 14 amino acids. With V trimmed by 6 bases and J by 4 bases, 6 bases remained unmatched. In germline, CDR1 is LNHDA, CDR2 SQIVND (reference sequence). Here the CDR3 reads CASRKSGGPDTQYF. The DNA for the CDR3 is TGTGCCAGTAGAAAGTCAGGGGGCCCAGATACGCAGTATTTT.

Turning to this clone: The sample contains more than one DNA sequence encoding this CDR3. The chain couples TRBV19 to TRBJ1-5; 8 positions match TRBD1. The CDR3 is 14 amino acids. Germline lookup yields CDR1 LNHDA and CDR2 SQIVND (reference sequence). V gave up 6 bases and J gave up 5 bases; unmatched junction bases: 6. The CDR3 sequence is CASSRGQGHQPQHF. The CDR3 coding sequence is TGTGCCAGTAGCCGCGGACAGGGACATCAGCCCCAGCATTTT.

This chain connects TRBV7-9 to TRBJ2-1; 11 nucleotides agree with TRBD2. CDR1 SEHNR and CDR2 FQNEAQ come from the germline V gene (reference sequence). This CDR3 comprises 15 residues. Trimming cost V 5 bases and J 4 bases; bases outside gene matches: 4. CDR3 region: CASSAIAGGYNEQFF. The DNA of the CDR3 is TGTGCCAGCAGCGCCATAGCGGGAGGGTACAATGAGCAGTTCTTC.

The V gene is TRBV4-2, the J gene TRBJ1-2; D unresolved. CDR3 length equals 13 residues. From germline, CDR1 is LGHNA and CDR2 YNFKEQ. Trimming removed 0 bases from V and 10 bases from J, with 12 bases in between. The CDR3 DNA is TGTGCCAGCAGCCAAGATCTGGCAGGCCACTACACCTTC. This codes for CASSQDLAGHYTF.

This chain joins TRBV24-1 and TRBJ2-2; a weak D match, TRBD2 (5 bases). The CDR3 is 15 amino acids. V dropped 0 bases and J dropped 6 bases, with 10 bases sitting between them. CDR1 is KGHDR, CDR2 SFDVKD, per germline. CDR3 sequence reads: CATSDLQLGAGELFF. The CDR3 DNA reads TGTGCCACCAGTGATTTGCAGTTGGGAGCCGGGGAGCTGTTTTTT.

DNA for the CDR3: TGTGCCAGCCTATACCCAGGGGCTAGGGAGCAGTTCTTC. This sequence encodes CASLYPGAREQFF. The chain combines TRBV19 with TRBJ2-1; tentative D call: TRBD1 (6 bases). Trimming left V 9 bases short and J 10 bases short, with 19 bases between. Germline V gives CDR1 LNHDA, CDR2 SQIVND (reference sequence). CDR3 size: 13 residues.

The CDR3 loop reads CASSLVSSTGLSYEQYF. CDR3 nucleotide sequence: TGTGCCAGCAGCTTAGTGTCTTCGACAGGCCTCTCCTACGAGCAGTACTTC. The rearrangement uses TRBV11-3 and TRBJ2-7; TRBD1 is a possible D gene (6 bases). V was pared by 1 base and J by 0 bases, with 16 bases between. The V gene's germline CDR1 is SGHNT and CDR2 YENEEA. The CDR3 length is 17 residues.

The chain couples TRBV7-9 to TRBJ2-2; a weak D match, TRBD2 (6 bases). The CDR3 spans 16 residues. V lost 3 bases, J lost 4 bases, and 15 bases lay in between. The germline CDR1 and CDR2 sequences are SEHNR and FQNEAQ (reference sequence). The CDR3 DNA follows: TGTGCCAGCAGCTTGTTGGTAGCGGATTTCACCGGGGAGCTGTTTTTT. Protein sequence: CASSLLVADFTGELFF.

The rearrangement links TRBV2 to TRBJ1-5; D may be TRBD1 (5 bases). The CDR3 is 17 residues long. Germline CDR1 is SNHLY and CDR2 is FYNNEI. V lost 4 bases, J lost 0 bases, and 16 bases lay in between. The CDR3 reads CASSGRAGPNSNQPQHF. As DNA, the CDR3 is TGTGCCAGCAGTGGGAGGGCAGGGCCCAATAGCAATCAGCCCCAGCATTTT.

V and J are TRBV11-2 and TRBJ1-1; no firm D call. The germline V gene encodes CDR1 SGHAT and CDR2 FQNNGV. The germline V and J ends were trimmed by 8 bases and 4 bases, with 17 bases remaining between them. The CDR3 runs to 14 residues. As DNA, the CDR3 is TGTGCCAGCTTGGGGAGAGTGGTGGGCACTGAAGCTTTCTTT. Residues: CASLGRVVGTEAFF.

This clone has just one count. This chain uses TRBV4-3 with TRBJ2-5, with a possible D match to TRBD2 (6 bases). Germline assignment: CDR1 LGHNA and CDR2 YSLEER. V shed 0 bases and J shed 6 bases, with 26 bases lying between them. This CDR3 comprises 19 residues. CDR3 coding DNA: TGCGCCAGCAGCCAAGATTTGGGCCCACGGACGGGAGTCGCGAAGACCCAGTACTTC. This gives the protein CASSQDLGPRTGVAKTQYF.

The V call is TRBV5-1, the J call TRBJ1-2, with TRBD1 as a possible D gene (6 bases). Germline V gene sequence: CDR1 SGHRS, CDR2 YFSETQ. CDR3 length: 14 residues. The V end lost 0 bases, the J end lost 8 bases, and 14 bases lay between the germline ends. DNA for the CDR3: TGCGCCAGCAGCTTGGGAGACAGGAGTTTGGGCTACACCTTC. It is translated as CASSLGDRSLGYTF.

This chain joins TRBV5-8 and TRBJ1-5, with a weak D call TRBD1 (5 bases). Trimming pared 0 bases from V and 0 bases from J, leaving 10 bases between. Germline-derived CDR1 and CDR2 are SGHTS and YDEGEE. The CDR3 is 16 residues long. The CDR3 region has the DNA TGTGCCAGCAGCTTGGGACAGTATAATAGCAATCAGCCCCAGCATTTT. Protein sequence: CASSLGQYNSNQPQHF.

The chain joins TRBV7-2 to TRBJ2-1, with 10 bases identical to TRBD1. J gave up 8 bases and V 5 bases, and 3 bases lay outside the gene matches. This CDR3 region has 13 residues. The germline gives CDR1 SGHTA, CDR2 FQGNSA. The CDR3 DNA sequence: TGTGCCAGCAGCCCAGACAGGGGGCATGAGCAGTTCTTC. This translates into CASSPDRGHEQFF.

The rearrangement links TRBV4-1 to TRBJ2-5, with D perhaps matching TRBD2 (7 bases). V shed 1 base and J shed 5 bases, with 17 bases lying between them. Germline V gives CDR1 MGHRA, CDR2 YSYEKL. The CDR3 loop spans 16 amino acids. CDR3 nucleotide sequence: TGCGCCAGCAGCCAAGGCTTCCGGGGGGCGGGGGAGACCCAGTACTTC. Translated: CASSQGFRGAGETQYF.

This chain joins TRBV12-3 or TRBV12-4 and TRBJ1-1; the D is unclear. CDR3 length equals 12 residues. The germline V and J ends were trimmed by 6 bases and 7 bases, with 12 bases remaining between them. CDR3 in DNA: TGTGCCAGCAGGACGGGGAGAAATGAAGCTTTCTTT. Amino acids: CASRTGRNEAFF.

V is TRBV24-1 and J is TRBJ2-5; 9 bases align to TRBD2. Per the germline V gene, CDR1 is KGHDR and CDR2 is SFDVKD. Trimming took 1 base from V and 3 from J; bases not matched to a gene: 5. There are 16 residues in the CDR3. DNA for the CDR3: TGTGCCACCAGTGATTTAGGCGGGGGGGCAAAAGAGACCCAGTACTTC. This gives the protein CATSDLGGGAKETQYF.

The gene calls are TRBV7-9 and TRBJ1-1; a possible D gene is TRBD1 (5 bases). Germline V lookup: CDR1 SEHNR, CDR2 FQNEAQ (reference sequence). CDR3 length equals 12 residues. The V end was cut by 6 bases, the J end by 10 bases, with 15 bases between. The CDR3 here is CASSSRELGAFF. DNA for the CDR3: TGTGCCAGCAGTAGCAGGGAATTAGGAGCTTTCTTT.

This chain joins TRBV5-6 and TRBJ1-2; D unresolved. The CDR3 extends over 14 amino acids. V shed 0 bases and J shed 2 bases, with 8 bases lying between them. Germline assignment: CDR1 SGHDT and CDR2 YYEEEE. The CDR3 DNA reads TGTGCCAGCAGCTTGGGTCAACAGAACTATGGCTACACCTTC. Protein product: CASSLGQQNYGYTF.

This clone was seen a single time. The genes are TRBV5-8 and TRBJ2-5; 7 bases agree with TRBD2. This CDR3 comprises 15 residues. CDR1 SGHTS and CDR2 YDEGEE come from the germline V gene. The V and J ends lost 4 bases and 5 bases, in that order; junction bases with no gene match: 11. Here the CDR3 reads CASSPAGTTGETQYF. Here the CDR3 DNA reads TGTGCCAGCAGCCCCGCCGGGACTACGGGGGAGACCCAGTACTTC.